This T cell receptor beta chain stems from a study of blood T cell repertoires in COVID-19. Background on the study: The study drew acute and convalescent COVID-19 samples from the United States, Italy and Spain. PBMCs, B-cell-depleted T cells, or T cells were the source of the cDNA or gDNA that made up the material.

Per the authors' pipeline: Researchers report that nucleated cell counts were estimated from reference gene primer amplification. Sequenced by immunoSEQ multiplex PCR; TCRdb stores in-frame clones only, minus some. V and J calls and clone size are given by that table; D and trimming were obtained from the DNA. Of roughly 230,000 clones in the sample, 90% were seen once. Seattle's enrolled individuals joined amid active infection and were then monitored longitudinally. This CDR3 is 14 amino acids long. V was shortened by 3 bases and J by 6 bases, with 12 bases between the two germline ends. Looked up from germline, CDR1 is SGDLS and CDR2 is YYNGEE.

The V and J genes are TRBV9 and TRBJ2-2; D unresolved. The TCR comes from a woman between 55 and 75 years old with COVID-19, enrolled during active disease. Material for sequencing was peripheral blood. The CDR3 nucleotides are TGTGCCAGCAGCGAGGCTAGTTTGGCCGGGGAGCTGTTTTTT. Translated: CASSEASLAGELFF.